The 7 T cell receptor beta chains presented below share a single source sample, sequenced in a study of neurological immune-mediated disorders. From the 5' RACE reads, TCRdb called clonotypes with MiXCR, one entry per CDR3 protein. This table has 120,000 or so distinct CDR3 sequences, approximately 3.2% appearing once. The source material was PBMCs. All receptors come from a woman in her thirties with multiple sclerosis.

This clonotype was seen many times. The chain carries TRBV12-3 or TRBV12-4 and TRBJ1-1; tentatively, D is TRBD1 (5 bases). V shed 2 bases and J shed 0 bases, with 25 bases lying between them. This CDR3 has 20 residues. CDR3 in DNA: TGTGCCAGCAGTTTAATCAGTTTATTGGGCGCTCGGGGCCTGAACACTGAAGCTTTCTTT. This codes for CASSLISLLGARGLNTEAFF.

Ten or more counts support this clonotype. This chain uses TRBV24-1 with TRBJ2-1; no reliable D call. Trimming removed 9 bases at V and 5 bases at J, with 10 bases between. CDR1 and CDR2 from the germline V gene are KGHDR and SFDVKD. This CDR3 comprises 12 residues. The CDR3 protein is CATASLHNEQFF. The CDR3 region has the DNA TGTGCCACCGCCTCCCTACACAATGAGCAGTTCTTC.

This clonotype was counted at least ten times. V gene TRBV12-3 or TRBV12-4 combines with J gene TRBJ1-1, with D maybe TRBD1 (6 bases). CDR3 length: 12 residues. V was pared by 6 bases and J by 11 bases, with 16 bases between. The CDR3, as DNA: TGTGCCAGCAGGGGGAGGGGACAAGGGGCTTTCTTT. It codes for CASRGRGQGAFF.

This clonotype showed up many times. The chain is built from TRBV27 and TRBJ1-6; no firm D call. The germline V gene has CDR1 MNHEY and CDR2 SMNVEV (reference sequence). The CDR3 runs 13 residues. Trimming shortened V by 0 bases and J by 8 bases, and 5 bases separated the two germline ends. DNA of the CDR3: TGTGCCAGCAGTTTATCCAAGGATTCACCCCTCCACTTT. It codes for CASSLSKDSPLHF.

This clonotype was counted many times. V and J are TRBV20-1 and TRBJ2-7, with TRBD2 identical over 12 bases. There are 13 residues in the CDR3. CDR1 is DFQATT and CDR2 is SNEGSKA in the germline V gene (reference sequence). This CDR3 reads CSVRGLAGYEQYF. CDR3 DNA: TGCAGCGTCCGAGGACTAGCGGGATACGAGCAGTACTTC.

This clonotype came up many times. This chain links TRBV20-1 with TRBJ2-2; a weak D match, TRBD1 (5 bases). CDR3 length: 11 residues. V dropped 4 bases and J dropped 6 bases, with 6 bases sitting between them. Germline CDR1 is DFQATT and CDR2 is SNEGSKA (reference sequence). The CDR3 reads CSATGSGELFF. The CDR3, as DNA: TGCAGTGCTACAGGGTCCGGGGAGCTGTTTTTT.

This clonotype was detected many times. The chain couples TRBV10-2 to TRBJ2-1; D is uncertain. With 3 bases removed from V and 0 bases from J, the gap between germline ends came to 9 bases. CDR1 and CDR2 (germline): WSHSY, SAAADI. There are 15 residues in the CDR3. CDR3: CASSEGYSSYNEQFF. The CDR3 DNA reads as TGCGCCAGCAGTGAAGGGTACAGCTCCTACAATGAGCAGTTCTTC.